Presented here are 21 T cell receptor beta chains from one specimen sequenced in a study of CD8+CD57+ T cells in acquired aplastic anemia. TCR beta VDJ and CDR3 were profiled, and genomic DNA was the template. In TCRdb, the reads were re-called with MiXCR into one record per CDR3 protein. This sample yields about 180,000 distinct CDR3 sequences, of which 35% to 50% are seen a single time; under 3.5% belongs to the top ten. Sample: sorted CD4+, CD8+, or CD8+CD57+ T cells (not recorded which) from PBMCs. These receptors all stem from a human donor in good health.

This chain connects TRBV12-3 or TRBV12-4 to TRBJ2-5, with a possible D match to TRBD2 (6 bases). This CDR3 is built from 14 residues. Trimming pared 5 bases from V and 3 bases from J, leaving 13 bases between. Written as DNA, the CDR3 is TGTGCCAGCAGTCCCGGACGGGAGAAAGAGACCCAGTACTTC. It yields the protein CASSPGREKETQYF.

This clonotype was picked up a small number of times. The rearrangement links TRBV7-8 to TRBJ2-3; the D gene is possibly TRBD2 (6 bases). V was shortened by 1 base and J by 6 bases, with 8 bases between the two germline ends. Germline V gene lookup returns CDR1 SGHVS and CDR2 FQNEAQ. The CDR3 length is 13 residues. CDR3 protein: CASSLVGRDTQYF. DNA of the CDR3: TGTGCCAGCAGCTTAGTGGGGAGGGATACGCAGTATTTT.

This clonotype was picked up one time. The CDR3 does not close with the conserved phenylalanine or tryptophan, likely indicating a read error. In DNA form, the CDR3 reads TGTGCCAGCAGCACCCGACAAGGGGGCTACACCTTG. Translated: CASSTRQGGYTL. The chain joins TRBV13 to TRBJ1-2, with D unresolved. Germline values: CDR1 PRHDT, CDR2 FYEKMQ (reference sequence). The CDR3 is 12 residues long. The V end was cut by 5 bases, the J end by 8 bases, with 12 bases between.

This clonotype has just a few counts. The chain links TRBV10-3 to TRBJ2-7, with D uncertain. Germline V lookup: CDR1 ENHRY, CDR2 SYGVKD. This CDR3 has 14 residues. The V gene lost 4 bases and the J gene lost 0 bases, with 10 bases spanning the gap. The CDR3 protein is CAISVSSDSYEQYF. CDR3 nucleotide sequence: TGTGCCATCAGTGTAAGCAGCGACTCCTACGAGCAGTACTTC.

The CDR3 DNA is TGTGCCAGCAGCTTAGAGGGGCTGAACACCGGGGAGCTGTTTTTT. The encoded protein is CASSLEGLNTGELFF. This chain connects TRBV7-9 to TRBJ2-2; D is perhaps TRBD1 (5 bases). The germline V and J ends were trimmed by 1 base and 1 base, with 7 bases remaining between them. Germline V CDR1 and CDR2: SEHNR, FQNEAQ (reference sequence). The CDR3 is made up of 15 amino acids.

This chain uses TRBV7-2 with TRBJ2-6; possible D gene TRBD2, 5 bases. The CDR3 runs to 15 residues. The V and J ends lost 5 bases and 2 bases respectively, with 10 bases between them. CDR1 SGHTA and CDR2 FQGNSA come from the germline V gene. CDR3 nucleotides: TGTGCCAGCAGCGCAACAGCGGCTGGGGCCAACGTCCTGACTTTC. Its protein is CASSATAAGANVLTF.

To note about this clonotype: This could be a read error, since a much larger clone is one nucleotide away. The CDR3 DNA is TGTGCCAGCAACTCACGACCGGACTACTCCTACGAGCAGTACTTC. The encoded protein is CASNSRPDYSYEQYF. The chain couples TRBV11-2 to TRBJ2-7; D perhaps matches TRBD2 (6 bases). CDR3 size: 15 residues. The germline V gene has CDR1 SGHAT and CDR2 FQNNGV. The germline V and J ends were trimmed by 7 bases and 0 bases, with 16 bases remaining between them.

The chain employs TRBV10-3 and TRBJ2-6; D might be TRBD1 or TRBD2, each matching 6 bases. V lost 4 bases and J 2 bases, leaving 9 bases between the germline ends. Germline V gene lookup returns CDR1 ENHRY and CDR2 SYGVKD. CDR3 size: 15 residues. In DNA, the CDR3 is TGTGCCATCAGTGTTGGGGGGCCTGGGGCCAACGTCCTGACTTTC. Translated: CAISVGGPGANVLTF.

This clonotype was seen ten or more times. This rearrangement joins TRBV4-1 to TRBJ2-7; 7 nucleotides align to TRBD1. CDR3 length: 15 residues. Unmatched junction bases numbered 9, after V lost 4 bases and J lost 3 bases. From germline, CDR1 is MGHRA and CDR2 YSYEKL. CDR3 nucleotides: TGCGCCAGCAGCCGGGGACAGACCTACGGCTACGAGCAGTACTTC. Translated, it gives CASSRGQTYGYEQYF.

The sample holds many counts of this clonotype. The gene calls are TRBV3-1 and TRBJ1-2, with a tentative D call TRBD1 (5 bases). V shed 3 bases and J shed 6 bases, with 14 bases lying between them. The V gene's germline CDR1 is LGHDT and CDR2 YNNKEL (reference sequence). CDR3 length: 14 residues. The CDR3 loop is CASSQVQGGNGYTF. For the CDR3, the DNA is TGTGCCAGCAGCCAGGTCCAGGGAGGGAATGGCTACACCTTC.

The chain couples TRBV20-1 to TRBJ1-1, with D possibly TRBD1 on 5 matching bases. In germline, CDR1 is DFQATT, CDR2 SNEGSKA (reference sequence). This CDR3 is 13 amino acids long. Trimming removed 1 base at V and 2 bases at J, with 8 bases between. CDR3 nucleotide sequence: TGCAGTGCTAGAGTTGGGACCAACACTGAAGCTTTCTTT. Its protein is CSARVGTNTEAFF.

The rearrangement joins TRBV29-1 to TRBJ1-2, with D hard to call. Germline V CDR1 and CDR2: SQVTM, ANQGSEA. V lost 3 bases and J lost 4, with 15 bases in between. The CDR3 has 14 amino acids. The CDR3 DNA is TGCAGCGTTGACCCCAATCCGGAAAGCTATGGCTACACCTTC. Its translation is CSVDPNPESYGYTF.

This clonotype occurred many times. This chain joins TRBV20-1 and TRBJ2-1; 13 bases agree with TRBD2. Germline V gives CDR1 DFQATT, CDR2 SNEGSKA (reference sequence). The CDR3 contains 12 residues. V trimming: 6 bases; J trimming: 13 bases; junction bases outside the gene matches: 6. The CDR3 is CSATSGRAPQFF. DNA of the CDR3: TGCAGTGCAACTAGCGGGAGGGCTCCACAGTTCTTC.

This clonotype was observed a few times. The CDR3 DNA follows: TGTGCCAGCATCGCAACAGGGGGTGAAGCTTTCTTT. Protein product: CASIATGGEAFF. The V gene is TRBV2, the J gene TRBJ1-1, with 8 bases that match TRBD1. The J segment lost 7 bases and the V segment lost 7 bases, leaving 5 bases of the junction unmatched. Germline CDR1 and CDR2: SNHLY and FYNNEI. The CDR3 spans 12 residues.

This chain uses TRBV24-1 with TRBJ2-7; TRBD1 aligns across 10 bases. Per the germline V gene, CDR1 is KGHDR and CDR2 is SFDVKD. This CDR3 has 15 amino acids. V lost 4 bases, J lost 5 bases, and 7 bases stayed unmatched. CDR3 residues: CATSDPTGTGDEQYF. The CDR3 bases are TGTGCCACCAGTGACCCCACCGGGACAGGGGACGAGCAGTACTTC.

The genes are TRBV29-1 and TRBJ2-7; D is possibly TRBD2 (5 bases). Germline loops: CDR1 SQVTM, CDR2 ANQGSEA. The CDR3 is 12 residues long. The germline V and J ends were trimmed by 4 bases and 3 bases, with 10 bases remaining between them. The CDR3 DNA follows: TGCAGCGTTGGGACGGGAAACTACGAGCAGTACTTC. Translating gives CSVGTGNYEQYF.

The V gene is TRBV5-6, the J gene TRBJ1-1; TRBD1 aligns across 7 bases. The CDR3 totals 17 residues. In germline, CDR1 is SGHDT, CDR2 YYEEEE. Trimming at V came to 0 bases and at J to 0 bases, leaving 8 bases not matched to a gene. This CDR3 is CASSLEGGVRMNTEAFF. The CDR3 coding sequence is TGTGCCAGCAGCTTGGAAGGGGGCGTGAGGATGAACACTGAAGCTTTCTTT.

There are many counts of this clonotype. The chain is built from TRBV12-3 or TRBV12-4 and TRBJ1-1; 8 nucleotides line up with TRBD1. The junction had 3 bases not matched to a gene; V was cut back by 5 bases and J by 1 base. The CDR3 has 14 residues. The chain's CDR3 is CASSRQGTNTEAFF. In DNA form, the CDR3 reads TGTGCCAGCAGTCGACAGGGGACGAACACTGAAGCTTTCTTT.

This clonotype has at least ten counts. This chain joins TRBV24-1 and TRBJ2-4; 10 nucleotides align to TRBD1. From germline, CDR1 is KGHDR and CDR2 SFDVKD. This CDR3 has 15 residues. Trimming at V came to 10 bases and at J to 0 bases, leaving 5 bases not matched to a gene. The CDR3 DNA follows: TGTGCCACGACCGGGACAGGGGTAGCCAAAAACATTCAGTACTTC. Its translation: CATTGTGVAKNIQYF.

There are many counts of this clonotype. This CDR3 reads CASSHNRAPTDTQYF. CDR3 sequence (DNA): TGCGCCAGCAGCCATAACAGGGCCCCCACAGATACGCAGTATTTT. The chain carries TRBV5-1 and TRBJ2-3; TRBD1 might be the D (6 bases). V was clipped by 4 bases and J by 2 bases, with 14 bases between them. The CDR3 covers 15 residues. The V gene's germline CDR1 is SGHRS and CDR2 YFSETQ.

This clonotype was picked up a small number of times. V and J are TRBV10-3 and TRBJ2-7; D remains ambiguous. V was pared by 0 bases and J by 3 bases, with 12 bases between. The length of the CDR3 is 15 residues. Germline CDR1 ENHRY, CDR2 SYGVKD. CDR3 bases: TGTGCCATCAGTGAGTCCCCGAGCAGGAACTACGAGCAGTACTTC. Its protein product is CAISESPSRNYEQYF.